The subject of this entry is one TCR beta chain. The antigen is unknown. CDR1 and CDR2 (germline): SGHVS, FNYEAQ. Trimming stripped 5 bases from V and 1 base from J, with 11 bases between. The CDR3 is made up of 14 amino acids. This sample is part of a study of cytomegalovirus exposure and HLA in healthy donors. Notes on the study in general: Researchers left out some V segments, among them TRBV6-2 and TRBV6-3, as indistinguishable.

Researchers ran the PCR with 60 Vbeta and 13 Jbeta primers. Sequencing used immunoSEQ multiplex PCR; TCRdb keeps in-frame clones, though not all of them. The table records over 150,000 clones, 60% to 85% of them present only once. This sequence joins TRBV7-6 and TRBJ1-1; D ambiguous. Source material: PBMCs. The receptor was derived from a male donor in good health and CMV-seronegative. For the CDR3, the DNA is TGTGCCAGCAGCACGGGAAAAACGAACACTGAAGCTTTCTTT. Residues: CASSTGKTNTEAFF.